Below are 23 T cell receptor beta chains sequenced from a single sample in a study of tumor-infiltrating lymphocytes in primary liver carcinoma (dated by TCRdb to about 2017). Without any cell sorting, total RNA and DNA were co-extracted from about 20-30 mg of bulk tissue using the AllPrep DNA/RNA mini kit. The sample was run on an Illumina HiSeq 2500. Using a constant-region primer and ProtoScript II reverse transcriptase, TCRbeta-specific cDNA was reverse-transcribed from approximately 0.55 ug total RNA. The TCRbeta libraries were prepared through three rounds of nested multiplex PCR following a slightly modified ARM-PCR procedure. Multiplex TRBV1-TRBV30 forward primers and a Cbeta reverse primer were used in the first two PCR rounds, each of which was run for around 10 cycles. The raw public data were reprocessed by TCRdb itself: fastp quality trimming at Q25, MiXCR clonotype calling, in-frame beta chains only. All rows with the same CDR3 protein become a single entry with the most common DNA and genes. Here the sample has 85,000 to 100,000 distinct CDR3 sequences; just under 70% occur a single time. Together, the top ten hold around 30% of the sample.

Sequencing was done on a sample of tumor-adjacent normal liver tissue. These TCRs come from a man aged 35 to 55 with primary liver carcinoma and hepatitis B virus infection.

This clonotype was detected a few times. The junction differs from germline at one of its ends, possibly a read error. The V call is TRBV28, the J call TRBJ2-1; 9 bases agree with TRBD1. The CDR3 covers 15 residues. From germline, CDR1 is MDHEN and CDR2 SYDVKM. The DNA of the CDR3 is TGTGCCAGCAGTTTGTACGGGACAGGGAGCAATGAGCAGTTCTTT. Residues: CASSLYGTGSNEQFF.

This clonotype has a single count. One end of the junction does not line up with germline, which may come from a read error. The chain joins TRBV6-4 to TRBJ2-1, with 7 bases lining up with TRBD2. The CDR3 totals 15 residues. CDR1 is MRHNA, CDR2 SNTAGT, per germline. The CDR3 region is CASSVIAGSYNGQFF. CDR3 in DNA: TGTGCCAGCAGTGTCATAGCGGGTTCCTACAATGGGCAGTTCTTC.

This clonotype showed up many times. The chain employs TRBV6-5 and TRBJ2-3; possible D gene TRBD2, 6 bases. The CDR3 has 15 residues. Trimming removed 3 bases at V and 2 bases at J, with 12 bases between. The germline V gene encodes CDR1 MNHEY and CDR2 SVGAGI. The chain's CDR3 is CASSYRAGPTDTQYF. The CDR3 coding sequence is TGTGCCAGCAGTTATCGGGCGGGACCCACAGATACGCAGTATTTT.

The V gene is TRBV14, the J gene TRBJ2-7; 8 nucleotides match TRBD2. CDR1 is SGHDN and CDR2 is FVKESK in the germline V gene. Unmatched junction bases numbered 11, after V lost 4 bases and J lost 3 bases. The CDR3 totals 16 residues. CDR3 amino acids: CASSPARGAGVYEQYF. CDR3 nucleotide sequence: TGTGCCAGCAGCCCCGCCCGGGGAGCGGGAGTCTACGAGCAGTACTTC. The full variable domain, its missing parts supplied by reference TRBV14 and TRBJ2-7, is EAGVTQFPSHSVIEKGQTVTLRCDPISGHDNLYWYRRVMGKEIKFLLHFVKESKQDESGMPNNRFLAERTGGTYSTLKVQPAELEDSGVYFCASSPARGAGVYEQYFGPGTRLTVT.

Details on this clonotype: At one of its ends the junction is not consistent with the germline gene, which may arise from a read error. The rearrangement links TRBV6-2 or TRBV6-3 to TRBJ2-7; TRBD2 matches 7 bases. The germline V gene has CDR1 MNHEY and CDR2 SVGEGT. There are 14 residues in the CDR3. CDR3 residues: CASKTSKDAYEQYF. The CDR3 DNA reads TGTGCCAGCAAGACTAGCAAAGACGCCTACGAGCAATACTTC.

About this clonotype: Likely a read error: the CDR3 ends without its conserved phenylalanine or tryptophan. The J gene is TRBJ1-2, the V gene TRBV5-6; 8 bases are a match to TRBD1. Germline-derived CDR1 and CDR2 are SGHDT and YYEEEE. V was pared by 2 bases and J by 7 bases, with 10 bases of the junction left unmatched. This CDR3 has 15 residues. CDR3 region: CASSLSGTGGFGYTL. The CDR3 DNA reads as TGTGCCAGCAGCTTATCCGGGACAGGTGGCTTTGGCTACACCCTC.

A note on this clonotype: A junction end diverges from the germline sequence, so it may reflect a read error. V gene TRBV5-4 combines with J gene TRBJ1-4, with TRBD1 identical over 10 bases. Per the germline V gene, CDR1 is SGHNT and CDR2 is YYREEE (reference sequence). The CDR3 runs to 14 residues. CDR3 nucleotides: TGTTCCAGCAGTCGGGACAGGGGCGGTGAAAAACTGTTTTTT. It codes for CSSSRDRGGEKLFF. Full variable domain (rest looked up from reference TRBV5-4 and TRBJ1-4): ETGVTQSPTHLIKTRGQQVTLRCSSQSGHNTVSWYQQALGQGPQFIFQYYREEENGRGNFPPRFSGLQFPNYSSELNVNALELDDSALYLCSSSRDRGGEKLFFGSGTQLSVL.

This clonotype was picked up many times. The chain uses TRBV5-1 and TRBJ2-2; 7 bases match TRBD1. This CDR3 region has 16 residues. CDR1 is SGHRS, CDR2 YFSETQ, per germline. Losses at the gene ends were 0 bases for V and 4 bases for J; bases not matched to a gene: 6. CDR3 bases: TGCGCCAGCAGCTTGGTGGTACAGGGGAGCACCGGGGAGCTGTTTTTT. This codes for CASSLVVQGSTGELFF.

To note about this clonotype: This CDR3 is missing its conserved last phenylalanine or tryptophan, likely due to a read error. The rearrangement links TRBV4-2 to TRBJ1-3, with D possibly TRBD1 on 6 matching bases. The CDR3 has 15 amino acids. The ends were cut back, 0 bases at V and 3 bases at J, with 9 bases in the middle. CDR1 is LGHNA and CDR2 is YNFKEQ in the germline V gene. The CDR3 sequence: CASSQEDRVGNTIYL. The CDR3 region has the DNA TGTGCCAGCAGCCAAGAGGACAGAGTTGGAAACACCATATATCTT.

This clonotype has more than one count but fewer than ten. The chain links TRBV5-1 to TRBJ1-4; D is undetermined. The V and J ends lost 4 bases and 0 bases respectively, with 10 bases between them. This CDR3 is 15 amino acids long. Germline lookup yields CDR1 SGHRS and CDR2 YFSETQ. The CDR3 nucleotides are TGCGCCAGCAGCCCGGGGAGTGCAACTAATGAAAAACTGTTTTTT. This codes for CASSPGSATNEKLFF.

Points on this clonotype: In this CDR3 the conserved last residue, phenylalanine or tryptophan, is missing, so a read error is likely. The chain recombines TRBV11-2 with TRBJ2-1, with D possibly being TRBD1 or TRBD2 (5 bases each). Trimming removed 3 bases at V and 9 bases at J, with 9 bases between. The CDR3 is 12 amino acids. The V gene's germline CDR1 is SGHAT and CDR2 FQNNGV. This chain's CDR3 is CASSLGVREQFS. CDR3 nucleotide sequence: TGTGCCAGCAGCTTGGGGGTGCGTGAGCAGTTCTCT.

V gene TRBV28 combines with J gene TRBJ1-1; maybe TRBD1 (5 bases). Germline values: CDR1 MDHEN, CDR2 SYDVKM. V dropped 4 bases and J dropped 12 bases, with 12 bases sitting between them. The CDR3 totals 11 residues. The CDR3 sequence: CASSWDRVTFF. The CDR3 DNA follows: TGTGCCAGCAGTTGGGACCGCGTGACTTTCTTT.

Of note for this clonotype: Mismatch with germline at one junction end may stem from a read error. The chain employs TRBV11-1 and TRBJ2-1; possible D gene TRBD1, 6 bases. The germline CDR1 and CDR2 sequences are SGHAT and FQDESV (reference sequence). CDR3 size: 17 residues. CDR3 amino acids: CASSSSSDRLPYNDQFF. For the CDR3, the DNA is TGTGCCAGCAGCTCCAGCTCGGACAGACTGCCCTACAATGACCAGTTCTTC.

This clonotype was found a few times. The rearrangement uses TRBV19 and TRBJ2-7; no clear D gene. The V gene lost 4 bases and the J gene lost 4 bases, with 17 bases spanning the gap. There are 15 residues in the CDR3. Per germline, CDR1 LNHDA and CDR2 SQIVND (reference sequence). The CDR3 DNA sequence: TGTGCCAGTAGTACCGCCCTTTCGGGCCTTTACGAGCAGTACTTC. Encoded protein: CASSTALSGLYEQYF.

A few counts support this clonotype. The rearrangement links TRBV28 to TRBJ1-5; TRBD1 might be the D (5 bases). CDR1 is MDHEN, CDR2 SYDVKM, per germline. This CDR3 is built from 12 residues. Trimming left V 7 bases short and J 5 bases short, with 9 bases between. The CDR3 nucleotides read TGTGCCAGCACCTCAGGGTATCAGCCCCAGCATTTT. This translates into CASTSGYQPQHF.

This clonotype was detected many times. The chain recombines TRBV12-3 or TRBV12-4 with TRBJ2-1, with D tentatively TRBD1 or TRBD2 (5 bases each). The V end lost 6 bases, the J end lost 4 bases, and 10 bases lay between the germline ends. The CDR3 spans 13 residues. In DNA form, the CDR3 reads TGTGCCAGCAGACGGGACGGATACAATGAGCAGTTCTTC. It specifies CASRRDGYNEQFF.

Details on this clonotype: The CDR3 end shows no conserved phenylalanine or tryptophan, and so a read error is likely. The chain joins TRBV11-2 to TRBJ2-7; D not resolved. V lost 1 base and J 4 bases, leaving 14 bases between the germline ends. Per germline, CDR1 SGHAT and CDR2 FQNNGV. The CDR3 has 15 residues. The DNA for the CDR3 is TGTGCCAGCAGCTTAGCGCGAGACGCAAGGTACGAGCAGTACCTT. Residues: CASSLARDARYEQYL.

Regarding this clonotype: A much more abundant neighbour one base away suggests this may be a read error. V gene TRBV5-4 combines with J gene TRBJ2-7; D remains unclear. From germline, CDR1 is SGHNT and CDR2 YYREEE (reference sequence). The CDR3 extends over 13 amino acids. V lost 3 bases, J lost 3 bases, and 10 bases lay in between. CDR3 residues: CASSSHSFYEQYF. In DNA, the CDR3 is TGTGCCAGCAGCTCCCACAGCTTCTACGAGCAGTACTTC.

There are many counts of this clonotype. Mismatch with germline at one junction end may stem from a read error. This chain links TRBV28 with TRBJ1-2; D gene uncertain. This CDR3 has 13 residues. The V gene's germline CDR1 is MDHEN and CDR2 SYDVKM. CDR3 coding DNA: TGTGCCAGCAGCCTAGGTGGGGTAGCAGGAGTTTCCTTC. It specifies CASSLGGVAGVSF.

The genes are TRBV6-1 and TRBJ1-1, with D possibly TRBD1 on 6 matching bases. V was trimmed by 2 bases and J by 10 bases, leaving 17 bases between them. The CDR3 loop spans 14 amino acids. Germline V lookup: CDR1 MNHNS, CDR2 SASEGT. The CDR3 DNA reads as TGTGCCAGCAGTGAATTTAGCAGGGGAGATGGAGCTTTCTTT. Translating gives CASSEFSRGDGAFF.

Comments on this clonotype: A much larger clone sits a single nucleotide away, making a read error possible. This chain links TRBV5-8 with TRBJ2-3; TRBD1 is a possible D gene (5 bases). This CDR3 comprises 16 residues. The V end lost 4 bases, the J end lost 2 bases, and 17 bases lay between the germline ends. From germline, CDR1 is SGHTS and CDR2 YDEGEE. Here the CDR3 reads CASSPGAVTYTDTQYF. The CDR3 DNA follows: TGTGCCAGCAGCCCTGGGGCAGTAACATACACAGATACGCAGTATTTT.

The chain uses TRBV4-1 and TRBJ2-3; 7 bases align to TRBD2. Germline V gene data show CDR1 as MGHRA and CDR2 as YSYEKL. V shed 7 bases, J shed 5 bases, and the junction held 9 bases outside the gene matches. This CDR3 comprises 14 residues. The CDR3 DNA reads TGCGCCAGCAACGGTGGGAGGGAGATAGATACGCAGTATTTT. This sequence encodes CASNGGREIDTQYF.

Points on this clonotype: The junction shows a germline mismatch at one end, possibly a read error. The chain recombines TRBV11-2 with TRBJ2-3; a weak D match, TRBD2 (6 bases). This CDR3 spans 15 amino acids. Per the germline V gene, CDR1 is SGHAT and CDR2 is FQNNGV. CDR3 DNA: TGTGCCGGCAGCTTATGCGGGGCAAGCACAGATACGCAGTATTTT. Amino acids: CAGSLCGASTDTQYF.